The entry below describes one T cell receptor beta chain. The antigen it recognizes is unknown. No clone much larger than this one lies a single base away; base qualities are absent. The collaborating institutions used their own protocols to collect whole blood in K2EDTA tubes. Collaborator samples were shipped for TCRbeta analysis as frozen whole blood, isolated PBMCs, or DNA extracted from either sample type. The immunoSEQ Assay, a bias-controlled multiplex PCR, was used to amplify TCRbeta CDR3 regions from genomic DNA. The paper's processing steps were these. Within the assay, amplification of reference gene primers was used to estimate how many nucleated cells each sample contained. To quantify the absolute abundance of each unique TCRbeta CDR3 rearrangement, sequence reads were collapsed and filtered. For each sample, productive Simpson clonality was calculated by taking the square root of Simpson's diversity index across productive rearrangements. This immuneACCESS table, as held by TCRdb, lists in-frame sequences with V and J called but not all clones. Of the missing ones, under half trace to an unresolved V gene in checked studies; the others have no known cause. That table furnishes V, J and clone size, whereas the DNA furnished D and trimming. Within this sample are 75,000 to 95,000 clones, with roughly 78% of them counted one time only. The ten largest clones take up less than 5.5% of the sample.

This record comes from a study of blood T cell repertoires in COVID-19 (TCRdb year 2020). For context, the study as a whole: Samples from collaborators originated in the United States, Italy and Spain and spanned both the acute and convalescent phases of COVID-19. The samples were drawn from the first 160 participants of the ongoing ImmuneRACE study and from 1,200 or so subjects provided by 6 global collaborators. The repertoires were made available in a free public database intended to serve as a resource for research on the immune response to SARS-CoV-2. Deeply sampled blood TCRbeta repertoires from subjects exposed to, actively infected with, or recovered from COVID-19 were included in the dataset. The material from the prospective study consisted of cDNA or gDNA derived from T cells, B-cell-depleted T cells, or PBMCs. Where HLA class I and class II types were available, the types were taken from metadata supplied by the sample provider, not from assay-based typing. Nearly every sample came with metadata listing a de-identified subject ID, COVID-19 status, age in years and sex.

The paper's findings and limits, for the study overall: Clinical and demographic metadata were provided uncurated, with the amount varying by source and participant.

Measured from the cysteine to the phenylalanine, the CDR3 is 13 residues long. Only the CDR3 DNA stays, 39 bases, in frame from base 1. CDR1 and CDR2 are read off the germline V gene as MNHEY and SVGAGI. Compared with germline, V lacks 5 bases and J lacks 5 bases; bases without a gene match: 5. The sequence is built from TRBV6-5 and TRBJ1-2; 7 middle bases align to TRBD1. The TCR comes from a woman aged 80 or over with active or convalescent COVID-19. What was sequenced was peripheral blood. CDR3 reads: CASSQNRGYGYTF. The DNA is TGTGCCAGCAGTCAAAACAGGGGATATGGCTACACCTTC.